These 20 T cell receptor beta chains originate from one sample sequenced in a study of shared clonotypes between healthy human individuals (dated by TCRdb to the early 2020s). Receptor libraries were prepared by the immunoSEQ multiplex PCR assay. Sourced from immuneACCESS, this table was stored by TCRdb with only in-frame sequences that have V and J called. A share of the clones is absent; for the studies checked, an unresolved V gene accounts for under half, and the remainder has no known explanation. Across this sample there are roughly 2,000,000 clones, with approximately 94% seen only once. The ten largest make up approximately 1% of the sample. CD8 naive samples consisted of CD45RO-negative cells that were positively selected for CCR7, yielding a CD45RA+CCR7+ population without TemRA cells. Sequencing was done on a sample of naive CD8+ T cells sorted from blood. The sample's cell subset or site, from its label and the paper: CD45RA+CCR7+. These receptors were obtained from a man younger than 30 in good health.

For the CDR3, the DNA is TGTGCCAGCAGTTACGAGGGAGGCATTCAGTACTTC. Translation: CASSYEGGIQYF. The chain recombines TRBV6-5 with TRBJ2-4; D is possibly TRBD2 (6 bases). The CDR3 consists of 12 residues. Trimming shortened V by 2 bases and J by 9 bases, and 8 bases separated the two germline ends. Germline loops: CDR1 MNHEY, CDR2 SVGAGI.

This clone was detected once. The gene calls are TRBV13 and TRBJ2-7, with a possible D match to TRBD1 (5 bases). The CDR3 loop spans 15 amino acids. CDR1 is PRHDT, CDR2 FYEKMQ, per germline (reference sequence). V lost 0 bases and J lost 2, with 11 bases in between. The chain's CDR3 is CASSLGGPNAYEQYF. Written as DNA, the CDR3 is TGTGCCAGCAGCTTAGGGGGGCCGAACGCCTACGAGCAGTACTTC. Complete variable domain (other parts from reference TRBV13 and TRBJ2-7): AAGVIQSPRHLIKEKRETATLKCYPIPRHDTVYWYQQGPGQDPQFLISFYEKMQSDKGSIPDRFSAQQFSDYHSELNMSSLELGDSALYFCASSLGGPNAYEQYFGPGTRLTVT.

The chain uses TRBV7-9 and TRBJ1-1, with 7 bases matching TRBD1. V trimming: 4 bases; J trimming: 11 bases; junction bases outside the gene matches: 13. Germline V gene lookup returns CDR1 SEHNR and CDR2 FQNEAQ (reference sequence). The CDR3 is made up of 14 amino acids. CDR3 DNA sequence: TGTGCCAGCAGCTCCCGGGACAGAGAATTGGATGCTTTCTTT. Encoded protein: CASSSRDRELDAFF. The variable domain in full, with the rest retrieved from reference TRBV7-9 and TRBJ1-1, is DTGVSQNPRHKITKRGQNVTFRCDPISEHNRLYWYRQTLGQGPEFLTYFQNEAQLEKSRLLSDRFSAERPKGSFSTLEIQRTEQGDSAMYLCASSSRDRELDAFFGQGTRLTVV.

This clone was seen once. This chain uses TRBV5-6 with TRBJ1-1; D unclear. The CDR3 runs 13 residues. Germline V gives CDR1 SGHDT, CDR2 YYEEEE. The V end lost 5 bases, the J end lost 3 bases, and 11 bases lay between the germline ends. CDR3 in amino acids: CASRYREHTEAFF. CDR3 in DNA: TGTGCCAGCAGGTACCGGGAGCACACTGAAGCTTTCTTT.

The chain links TRBV27 to TRBJ2-2; 10 nucleotides match TRBD2. Germline V gives CDR1 MNHEY, CDR2 SMNVEV (reference sequence). The length of the CDR3 is 14 residues. V trimming: 6 bases; J trimming: 4 bases; junction bases outside the gene matches: 2. The CDR3 sequence is CASRLAGPTGELFF. For the CDR3, the DNA is TGTGCCAGCAGACTAGCGGGGCCCACCGGGGAGCTGTTTTTT.

The rearrangement links TRBV5-4 to TRBJ2-7; 8 nucleotides align to TRBD1. V dropped 4 bases and J dropped 2; count of bases not matched to a gene: 8. This CDR3 spans 15 amino acids. Germline CDR1 is SGHNT and CDR2 is YYREEE (reference sequence). This chain's CDR3 is CASSLIGQGPYEQYF. The CDR3 nucleotides are TGTGCCAGCAGCCTCATTGGACAGGGACCCTACGAGCAGTACTTC. Filled out from reference TRBV5-4 and TRBJ2-7, the complete variable domain reads ETGVTQSPTHLIKTRGQQVTLRCSSQSGHNTVSWYQQALGQGPQFIFQYYREEENGRGNFPPRFSGLQFPNYSSELNVNALELDDSALYLCASSLIGQGPYEQYFGPGTRLTVT.

J is TRBJ2-7 and V is TRBV2; D is unclear. CDR3 length: 13 amino acids. Per the germline V gene, CDR1 is SNHLY and CDR2 is FYNNEI. The ends were cut back, 1 base at V and 4 bases at J, with 8 bases in the middle. This CDR3 is CASSEGEVYEQYF. Here the CDR3 DNA reads TGTGCCAGCAGTGAAGGGGAAGTATACGAGCAGTACTTC.

The gene calls are TRBV4-1 and TRBJ1-5, with D unresolved. The germline CDR1 and CDR2 sequences are MGHRA and YSYEKL. Trimming cost V 4 bases and J 1 base, with 11 bases left between them. CDR3 length: 15 amino acids. In DNA form, the CDR3 reads TGCGCCAGCAGCCTTGAGGACCGGAGCAATCAGCCCCAGCATTTT. Its protein product is CASSLEDRSNQPQHF.

The J gene is TRBJ1-3, the V gene TRBV5-1; D may be TRBD1 (5 bases). The CDR3 length is 13 residues. The germline gives CDR1 SGHRS, CDR2 YFSETQ. Trimming took off 7 bases at V and 1 base at J, with 9 bases between the two ends. The CDR3 loop is CASAQGSGNTIYF. The DNA of the CDR3 is TGCGCCAGCGCCCAGGGATCTGGAAACACCATATATTTT. Drawing the rest from reference TRBV5-1 and TRBJ1-3, the complete variable domain is KAGVTQTPRYLIKTRGQQVTLSCSPISGHRSVSWYQQTPGQGLQFLFEYFSETQRNKGNFPGRFSGRQFSNSRSEMNVSTLELGDSALYLCASAQGSGNTIYFGEGSWLTVV.

This sequence joins TRBV19 and TRBJ1-1, with 8 bases that match TRBD1. Germline CDR1 is LNHDA and CDR2 is SQIVND (reference sequence). V dropped 3 bases and J dropped 1; count of bases not matched to a gene: 4. This CDR3 has 15 residues. As DNA, the CDR3 is TGTGCCAGTAGTATTTCGACAGGGGCGAACACTGAAGCTTTCTTT. Translating it yields CASSISTGANTEAFF.

This clone has a handful of counts. The sample contains more than one DNA sequence encoding this CDR3. The V and J genes are TRBV5-1 and TRBJ2-3; the D call may be TRBD1 or TRBD2 (5 bases each). Per germline, CDR1 SGHRS and CDR2 YFSETQ. Trimming stripped 2 bases from V and 0 bases from J, with 7 bases between. The CDR3 runs 14 residues. The CDR3 DNA reads as TGCGCCAGCAGCTTCCGGGACAGCACAGATACGCAGTATTTT. This codes for CASSFRDSTDTQYF.

This sequence joins TRBV7-9 and TRBJ2-7; D remains unclear. CDR3 size: 14 residues. From germline, CDR1 is SEHNR and CDR2 FQNEAQ (reference sequence). With 3 bases removed from V and 3 bases from J, the gap between germline ends came to 12 bases. The CDR3 DNA reads as TGTGCCAGCAGCTTCACAAACAAGTACTACGAGCAGTACTTC. The encoded protein is CASSFTNKYYEQYF. The full variable domain, completed using reference TRBV7-9 and TRBJ2-7, is DTGVSQNPRHKITKRGQNVTFRCDPISEHNRLYWYRQTLGQGPEFLTYFQNEAQLEKSRLLSDRFSAERPKGSFSTLEIQRTEQGDSAMYLCASSFTNKYYEQYFGPGTRLTVT.

The V gene is TRBV11-2, the J gene TRBJ2-1; TRBD1 might be the D (5 bases). Germline V lookup: CDR1 SGHAT, CDR2 FQNNGV. The CDR3 has 17 residues. Trimming left V 5 bases short and J 0 bases short, with 17 bases between. This CDR3 reads CASSPPVGEISYNEQFF. The CDR3 nucleotides read TGTGCCAGCAGCCCCCCAGTAGGGGAAATCTCCTACAATGAGCAGTTCTTC.

Note on this clone: In the same sample, other DNA sequences code for this CDR3. The rearrangement links TRBV9 to TRBJ1-1, with a weak D call TRBD1 (6 bases). The CDR3 spans 14 residues. The germline V gene has CDR1 SGDLS and CDR2 YYNGEE. The V end lost 1 base, the J end lost 3 bases, and 10 bases lay between the germline ends. CDR3 in amino acids: CASSVWGADTEAFF. The DNA for the CDR3 is TGTGCCAGCAGCGTATGGGGGGCCGACACTGAAGCTTTCTTT.

The chain uses TRBV27 and TRBJ2-1; D is undetermined. The V gene's germline CDR1 is MNHEY and CDR2 SMNVEV (reference sequence). This CDR3 comprises 16 residues. The V end lost 2 bases, the J end lost 0 bases, and 11 bases lay between the germline ends. The CDR3 here is CASSLDPASSYNEQFF. The CDR3 DNA sequence: TGTGCCAGCAGTTTAGATCCGGCTAGCTCCTACAATGAGCAGTTCTTC.

As concerns this clone: Other DNA sequences of this sample code for an identical CDR3. CDR3 DNA sequence: TGTGCCAGCAGCTTAGAGAGTACAGATACGCAGTATTTT. Translating gives CASSLESTDTQYF. This sequence joins TRBV13 and TRBJ2-3; D gene ambiguous. V lost 1 base and J lost 3, with 5 bases in between. Per germline, CDR1 PRHDT and CDR2 FYEKMQ (reference sequence). The CDR3 length is 13 residues.

The chain links TRBV7-9 to TRBJ1-1; D remains ambiguous. The length of the CDR3 is 12 residues. Germline V CDR1 and CDR2: SEHNR, FQNEAQ (reference sequence). V was cut by 2 bases and J by 7 bases, with 8 bases left in between. The CDR3 DNA is TGTGCCAGCAGCTTATCTGGGCTTGAAGCTTTCTTT. Encoded protein: CASSLSGLEAFF.

V usage is TRBV11-2 and J usage is TRBJ2-7; 8 bases map to TRBD2. From germline, CDR1 is SGHAT and CDR2 FQNNGV. V was clipped by 6 bases and J by 5 bases; unmatched bases: 9. The CDR3 runs to 14 residues. This CDR3 is CASSKSGSEDEQYF. Here the CDR3 DNA reads TGTGCCAGCAGTAAAAGCGGGAGTGAAGACGAGCAGTACTTC. The full variable domain, its missing parts supplied by reference TRBV11-2 and TRBJ2-7, is EAGVAQSPRYKIIEKRQSVAFWCNPISGHATLYWYQQILGQGPKLLIQFQNNGVVDDSQLPKDRFSAERLKGVDSTLKIQPAKLEDSAVYLCASSKSGSEDEQYFGPGTRLTVT.

V usage is TRBV6-1 and J usage is TRBJ2-1; 9 positions agree with TRBD2. The length of the CDR3 is 16 residues. V was pared by 4 bases and J by 5 bases, with 9 bases of the junction left unmatched. The germline V gene has CDR1 MNHNS and CDR2 SASEGT. CDR3 region: CASSVFGGGANNEQFF. The DNA of the CDR3 is TGTGCCAGCAGTGTTTTTGGCGGGGGGGCGAACAATGAGCAGTTCTTC.

The chain links TRBV14 to TRBJ2-1; D uncertain. The CDR3 is 16 amino acids. Germline assignment: CDR1 SGHDN and CDR2 FVKESK. V lost 4 bases and J lost 4, with 17 bases in between. CDR3 nucleotides: TGTGCCAGCAGCCCATGGCCGACAACCGGGTACAATGAGCAGTTCTTC. It specifies CASSPWPTTGYNEQFF.